This T cell receptor (beta chain) was retrieved from a study of cytomegalovirus exposure and HLA in healthy donors (dated by TCRdb to the late 2010s). Looking at the study overall: In an earlier analysis of some 550 of the donors, around 290 Gb of sequence data and 90 million to 120 million unique TCR beta sequences from some 170 million T cells were reported. The study was designed to test whether signatures of past pathogen exposure could be identified by cataloging public T cell receptors. Rather than drawing on any new phenotypic data, the later analysis identified candidate immune exposures from TCR beta sequences and the way those sequences occurred across donors. To study patterns of TCR occurrence, a later analysis re-analyzed previously published TCR beta repertoires from more than 550 donors and added high-resolution HLA genotyping. Typing coverage varied by locus: roughly 620-640 donors for A, B, C, DRB1 and DQB1; about 520 for DQA1; more than 600 for DPA1; around 450 for DPB1. On average, roughly 200,000 unique TCR beta nucleotide sequences were sequenced per donor among 398 genotyped donors of the cohort, with 15% to 20% of those sequences being non-productive. In a later genetic analysis, genome-wide SNP genotypes for about 55% of the roughly 670 donors were used, and that subset was treated as a discovery cohort. Donor age, sex, ethnicity and CMV serostatus were compiled together with the repertoire data. HLA typing covered class I and class II loci at four-digit resolution. Using immunosequencing, the study profiled T cell repertoires from around 680 subjects and related those repertoires to cytomegalovirus serostatus. In addition to the first cohort of hundreds of subjects, a separate validation cohort of around 110 different subjects was used. Among the roughly 400 genotyped donors, more than 70% belonged to the genetic ancestry cluster associated with self-reported Caucasian donors. Every repertoire in the discovery cohort had been generated on one and the same sequencing platform. Four or five DR-DQ haplotypes were handled as single units for association and clustering, since linkage in the cohort was strong. An earlier analysis of approximately 580 of the donors used high-throughput TCR beta sequencing to judge whether each TCR beta V gene segment behaved as functional or pseudogenic. An early release covering 550 to 650 HLA-typed donors comprised about 300 gigabases of sequencing data and 85 million or so unique TCR sequences. To predict cytomegalovirus infection status, the study combined high-throughput TCR immunosequencing, statistical association of individual TCRs with disease status, and machine learning. Overall results and qualifications from the work: In a later analysis, TCR association rates were found to vary across HLA loci, with the most associated TCRs seen for DRB1 alleles and the fewest for HLA-C alleles. Most TCR sequences were observed very rarely across donors, whereas some public TCRs were present in many individuals. The cohort was sequenced for TCR beta chains only, and without alpha or paired-chain data the features that could be detected were limited. In an earlier analysis of about 600 of the donors, most TCR beta V segments appeared in productive rearrangements about 90% or about 30% of the time, broadly matching IMGT annotations. The study listed approximately 160 TCR beta chains as associated with cytomegalovirus. The classifier was reported to diagnose cytomegalovirus status with high specificity and sensitivity in both the original cohort and the validation cohort. A later analysis found that most CMV-associated TCR beta chains appeared HLA-restricted, with HLA associations seemingly driven largely by CMV exposure. Correlated functional status among segregating V segments might reflect linkage disequilibrium, but an unknown experimental factor could not be ruled out. An association between a missense DCLRE1C variant and V-gene and J-gene trimming of TCR beta chains was found in a later genetic analysis and replicated in an independent cohort. In vitro tests confirmed that three of the cytomegalovirus-associated TCR beta chains recognize cytomegalovirus antigens. A later analysis found that HLA-associated TCR beta chains were more clonally expanded and had lower generation probabilities than equally common non-associated chains. A cluster of highly shared sequence variants was judged likely to be a technical artifact of the sequencing pipeline. Because counts were too low, more than 15 rarely observed V segments, including chromosome 9 orphons, were left out of the earlier analysis of about 620 of the donors. A further reported finding was that TCR beta sequences accurately predicted the HLA-A and HLA-B alleles for most subjects in the first cohort. Because HLA typing was missing for some donors at each locus, association tests included only the typed subset. In a later genetic analysis, fewer N-insertions in productive TCRs were reported among donors in an Asian-associated ancestry cluster than the roughly 640-donor mean. CMV serostatus was the only immune exposure information available for the cohort. At a false discovery rate of 0.05, a later analysis linked around 15,000 TCR beta sequences to specific HLA alleles. Because the 87-base-pair reads could not distinguish some IMGT-functional V segments, including TRBV6-2 and TRBV6-3, those segments were excluded. In a later analysis, several top co-occurrence clusters were reported to appear linked to parvovirus B19, influenza, CMV and Epstein-Barr virus. It was suggested by the authors that the approach could potentially be generalized to other disease states and immunological phenotypes. When HLA alleles, especially DR and DQ, strongly co-occurred, attributing TCR associations to individual alleles was difficult. Sequencing depth was assumed to be roughly uniform across donors in the presence/absence analyses, though that assumption may not hold.

Libraries came from the immunoSEQ multiplex PCR assay. For the multiplex PCR, a mixture combining 60 forward primers for TCR Vbeta segments and 13 reverse primers for TCR Jbeta segments was used. Amplification of the CDR3 region of rearranged TCR beta genes was performed with a multiplex PCR assay on genomic DNA. On the Illumina HiSeq System, the amplified TCR beta libraries were sequenced as 87-base-pair reads. From the authors' description of their analysis: Across the roughly 640 repertoires, a later analysis counted 80 million or so unique TCR beta chains, approximately 10 million of which were shared by at least two donors. Raw reads were error-corrected and collapsed into unique sequences by a nearest-neighbor algorithm in which closely related sequences were merged to remove PCR and sequencing errors. V, D and J gene segments were assigned by aligning CDR3 sequences to IMGT reference sequences. For a sequence to be retained, at least a six-nucleotide match to both a V gene segment and a J gene segment was required. Rearrangements were called productive when the CDR3 lacked stop codons and stayed in frame with V and J; all others were non-productive. CDR3 was defined by IMGT convention, running from the second conserved V-encoded cysteine to the conserved J-encoded phenylalanine. Sequences without an unambiguous match to a single V gene segment were excluded from the earlier analysis of about 630 of the donors. An earlier analysis of approximately 590 of the donors classified V segments as functional when productive rearrangements were above 56.7% and as segregating when the standard deviation between donors was above 5%. To diagnose cytomegalovirus status from the catalog of TCR beta chain sequences, a statistical classification framework was built. In a later analysis, TCR nucleotide sequences were compared against IMGT/GENE-DB human TR gene sequences so that V and J genes could be assigned. The TCRdist pipeline was used in a later analysis to assign CDR3 sequences and most-parsimonious VDJ recombination scenarios. A later analysis defined each TCR beta chain by its CDR3 amino acid sequence plus V-gene family, and excluded reads lacking a unique V-gene family. In a later analysis, some 600 highly shared, low-generation-probability nucleotide sequences were removed to address suspected cross-contamination and a sequencing artifact. A later analysis calculated a clonal expansion index for each public chain from normalized within-repertoire ranks of inferred template counts. In a later analysis, generation probabilities were computed using a VDJ recombination model fitted to out-of-frame rearrangements, and the results were checked against IGoR. Hypergeometric tests were used in a later analysis to score TCR-TCR, TCR-HLA and TCR-CMV co-occurrence, with a repertoire-size bias correction applied to the TCR pairs. In a later analysis, false discovery rates were estimated by permuting HLA or CMV assignments 20 times. In a later analysis, co-occurring TCRs were grouped using DBSCAN, with TCRdist sequence similarity added in when clustering inside HLA-allele-positive subsets. Repertoires with fewer than 30,000 or more than 120,000 public chains, plus five repertoires with anomalous nucleotide sharing, were excluded from co-occurrence clustering. Drawn from immuneACCESS, this table holds only the in-frame rearrangements with V and J called that TCRdb kept. Clones are partly lost; checked studies trace under half to an unresolved V gene and leave the rest unexplained. V and J calls and clone size are those listed in that table; D and trimming were worked out from the DNA. The sample table records hundreds of thousands of clones; 65% to 85% of these occur just once. Together, the top ten hold approximately 2.5% of the sample.

The germline V gene gives CDR1 as SGHVS and CDR2 as FNYEAQ. The CDR3, cysteine through phenylalanine, is 15 amino acids long. Of the read, only the CDR3 DNA is kept; its 45 bases are in frame from base 1. Germline trimming: 1 base from V, 1 base from J; junction bases outside gene matches: 2. Concerning this clone: What this receptor recognizes is not known. Base qualities are not recorded, but no much larger clone differs from it by a single base.

The cohort was made up of roughly 670 healthy bone marrow donors. At the time of sampling, all cohort members were nominally healthy, though unrecorded immune exposures were likely present. The donor was CMV seronegative and was included in the group of 352 seronegative cohort members. Each donor provided a peripheral blood sample, and peripheral blood mononuclear cells were used for TCR beta sequencing. Genomic DNA was extracted from the blood cell samples with the Qiagen DNeasy Blood Extraction Kit. The sequencing sample was made of PBMCs. The rearrangement combines TRBV7-6 with TRBJ1-1, with 8 junctional bases fitting TRBD1. The clonotype comes from a female donor in good health and CMV-seronegative. CDR3 reads: CASSLVGTGNTEAFF. The base sequence is TGTGCCAGCAGCTTAGTGGGGACAGGGAACACTGAAGCTTTCTTT.